Shown below are 30 T cell receptor beta chains from a single sample sequenced in a study of technical replicates of blood from several donors. Assay used: immunoSEQ multiplex PCR; TCRdb lists only in-frame clones, some missing. Of about 61,000 clones in the sample, about 97% were seen once. Sequenced: T cells isolated from PBMCs. Receptors were obtained from a human donor in good health.

This chain uses TRBV30 with TRBJ2-5; no firm D call. This CDR3 has 12 amino acids. In germline, CDR1 is GTSNPN, CDR2 SVGIG (reference sequence). The V gene lost 2 bases and the J gene lost 0 bases, with 4 bases spanning the gap. CDR3 in DNA: TGTGCCTGGAGTCACAACCAAGAGACCCAGTACTTC. It is translated as CAWSHNQETQYF.

V is TRBV13 and J is TRBJ2-5; 9 nucleotides align to TRBD1. The CDR3 totals 15 residues. The V gene's germline CDR1 is PRHDT and CDR2 FYEKMQ (reference sequence). Trimming took 1 base from V and 7 from J; bases not matched to a gene: 7. As DNA, the CDR3 is TGTGCCAGCAGCTTAGCACAGGGGGCTCGGGTGACCCAGTACTTC. Its protein is CASSLAQGARVTQYF.

V usage is TRBV13 and J usage is TRBJ2-7, with 11 positions matching TRBD2. CDR1 PRHDT and CDR2 FYEKMQ come from the germline V gene (reference sequence). V trimming: 4 bases; J trimming: 4 bases; junction bases outside the gene matches: 12. The CDR3 has 17 amino acids. CDR3 sequence reads: CASSSALTGTSGYEQYF. CDR3 sequence (DNA): TGTGCCAGCAGCTCCGCACTTACCGGGACTAGCGGTTACGAGCAGTACTTC.

This clone appeared once. V is TRBV27 and J is TRBJ2-7; TRBD2 might be the D (6 bases). This CDR3 is 15 amino acids long. Per germline, CDR1 MNHEY and CDR2 SMNVEV (reference sequence). Trimming stripped 8 bases from V and 0 bases from J, with 17 bases between. CDR3: CASGRPRDFSYEQYF. In DNA, the CDR3 is TGTGCCAGCGGGCGCCCCCGGGACTTCTCCTACGAGCAGTACTTC.

The V and J genes are TRBV29-1 and TRBJ2-7; D might be TRBD1 (5 bases). The CDR3 has 14 amino acids. Germline-derived CDR1 and CDR2 are SQVTM and ANQGSEA. V lost 0 bases and J 6 bases, leaving 15 bases between the germline ends. Written as DNA, the CDR3 is TGCAGCGTTGAAGATGAGGCAGGGAATGGCGAGCAGTACTTC. Protein: CSVEDEAGNGEQYF.

The chain is built from TRBV11-3 and TRBJ2-1; the D gene is possibly TRBD2 (6 bases). The CDR3 runs 11 residues. The germline V gene encodes CDR1 SGHNT and CDR2 YENEEA. V lost 6 bases, J lost 9 bases, and 9 bases lay in between. The CDR3 coding sequence is TGTGCCAGCAGTTTCGGGGGTGAGCAGTTCTTC. It is translated as CASSFGGEQFF. The whole variable domain, remainder taken from reference TRBV11-3 and TRBJ2-1, is EAGVVQSPRYKIIEKKQPVAFWCNPISGHNTLYWYLQNLGQGPELLIRYENEEAVDDSQLPKDRFSAERLKGVDSTLKIQPAELGDSAVYLCASSFGGEQFFGPGTRLTVL.

J is TRBJ2-5 and V is TRBV5-4, with 7 bases matching TRBD2. The CDR3 extends over 15 amino acids. Germline V gene lookup returns CDR1 SGHNT and CDR2 YYREEE (reference sequence). After removal of 0 bases from V and 2 bases from J, the junction contained 4 bases not matched to a gene. The CDR3 bases are TGTGCCAGCAGCTTGGGGGCTAGCGGACAAGAGACCCAGTACTTC. This codes for CASSLGASGQETQYF.

The chain employs TRBV5-1 and TRBJ1-1; possible D gene TRBD1, 6 bases. Trimming took 4 bases from V and 2 from J, leaving 12 bases between them. CDR1 SGHRS and CDR2 YFSETQ come from the germline V gene. This CDR3 is built from 14 residues. CDR3 DNA: TGCGCCAGCAGCCTCAGGGGCTTAAACACTGAAGCTTTCTTT. Its translation: CASSLRGLNTEAFF. The full variable domain, with the rest looked up from reference TRBV5-1 and TRBJ1-1, is KAGVTQTPRYLIKTRGQQVTLSCSPISGHRSVSWYQQTPGQGLQFLFEYFSETQRNKGNFPGRFSGRQFSNSRSEMNVSTLELGDSALYLCASSLRGLNTEAFFGQGTRLTVV.

V and J are TRBV2 and TRBJ1-1, with a weak D call TRBD1 (5 bases). CDR3 length equals 11 residues. Germline assignment: CDR1 SNHLY and CDR2 FYNNEI. The V and J ends lost 5 bases and 10 bases respectively, with 11 bases between them. CDR3 bases: TGTGCCAGCAGTTCAGACAGTATAGCTTTCTTT. Amino acids: CASSSDSIAFF.

The chain is built from TRBV4-1 and TRBJ2-5; 14 nucleotides match TRBD2. J gave up 3 bases and V 1 base, and 7 bases lay outside the gene matches. CDR1 MGHRA and CDR2 YSYEKL come from the germline V gene. This CDR3 spans 18 amino acids. In DNA, the CDR3 is TGCGCCAGCAGCCAAGTGGGACTAGCGGGGGCCCCGAAAGAGACCCAGTACTTC. Protein product: CASSQVGLAGAPKETQYF.

The chain has TRBV5-5 and TRBJ2-7; 9 positions agree with TRBD2. Per germline, CDR1 SGHKS and CDR2 YYEKEE (reference sequence). V was clipped by 0 bases and J by 2 bases; unmatched bases: 3. The CDR3 is 15 amino acids. The chain's CDR3 is CASSLALAGTYEQYF. CDR3 in DNA: TGTGCCAGCAGCTTGGCCCTAGCGGGGACCTACGAGCAGTACTTC.

The CDR3 loop reads CASSLRGGGGNTEAFF. The CDR3 DNA follows: TGCGCCAGCAGCCTACGAGGCGGGGGGGGGAACACTGAAGCTTTCTTT. This chain uses TRBV5-1 with TRBJ1-1; D might be TRBD1 (5 bases). This CDR3 has 16 residues. Germline-derived CDR1 and CDR2 are SGHRS and YFSETQ. The V gene lost 4 bases and the J gene lost 1 base, with 17 bases spanning the gap.

CDR3 DNA: TGTGCCAGCAGCTTAGTCGCGAGCCCGGGTACCGGGGAGCTGTTTTTT. Translation: CASSLVASPGTGELFF. The rearrangement links TRBV7-2 to TRBJ2-2; D is undetermined. The CDR3 is made up of 16 amino acids. Trimming pared 1 base from V and 5 bases from J, leaving 14 bases between. The V gene's germline CDR1 is SGHTA and CDR2 FQGNSA.

V is TRBV10-2 and J is TRBJ2-1; D possibly corresponds to TRBD2 (5 bases). Between the trimmed V and J ends, which lost 6 bases and 0 bases, there was a span of 12 bases. The germline CDR1 and CDR2 sequences are WSHSY and SAAADI. This CDR3 comprises 15 residues. The CDR3 DNA reads as TGCGCCAGCAGGTTAGACTACGCCTCCTACAATGAGCAGTTCTTC. Encoded protein: CASRLDYASYNEQFF.

The chain couples TRBV29-1 to TRBJ1-5; TRBD1 matches at 9 bases. V shed 6 bases and J 6 bases; nucleotides not matched to a gene: 3. The CDR3 has 12 residues. Germline V gives CDR1 SQVTM, CDR2 ANQGSEA. The CDR3 DNA reads TGCAGCGTGGGACAGGGCAGTCAGCCCCAGCATTTT. Translating gives CSVGQGSQPQHF.

The chain uses TRBV5-4 and TRBJ2-3, with 9 bases that match TRBD2. The CDR3 has 15 residues. After removal of 3 bases from V and 2 bases from J, the junction contained 4 bases not matched to a gene. Germline CDR1 SGHNT, CDR2 YYREEE (reference sequence). CDR3 DNA: TGTGCCAGCAGCTCGGGACTAGCCTACACAGATACGCAGTATTTT. It is translated as CASSSGLAYTDTQYF. Combining the CDR3 with reference TRBV5-4 and TRBJ2-3 gives the whole variable domain ETGVTQSPTHLIKTRGQQVTLRCSSQSGHNTVSWYQQALGQGPQFIFQYYREEENGRGNFPPRFSGLQFPNYSSELNVNALELDDSALYLCASSSGLAYTDTQYFGPGTRLTVL.

The chain carries TRBV6-4 and TRBJ2-1; the D gene is possibly TRBD2 (6 bases). The CDR3 is 13 amino acids. CDR1 and CDR2 (germline): MRHNA, SNTAGT. V lost 4 bases and J lost 4, with 8 bases in between. The chain's CDR3 is CASSVAGYNEQFF. The CDR3 bases are TGTGCCAGCAGTGTTGCGGGGTACAATGAGCAGTTCTTC.

CDR3 coding DNA: TGTGCCAGCAGCGGGGGACAGGCTAACTATGGCTACACCTTC. It translates to CASSGGQANYGYTF. The genes are TRBV11-2 and TRBJ1-2; TRBD1 matches at 8 bases. The germline CDR1 and CDR2 sequences are SGHAT and FQNNGV. V shed 5 bases and J 0 bases; nucleotides not matched to a gene: 2. This CDR3 has 14 amino acids.

The chain employs TRBV7-9 and TRBJ1-4; 9 nucleotides agree with TRBD1. Germline trimming cut 5 bases from V and 4 bases from J; bases unmatched to any gene: 2. The germline V gene has CDR1 SEHNR and CDR2 FQNEAQ (reference sequence). The length of the CDR3 is 14 residues. The CDR3 bases are TGTGCCAGCAGCCGGACAGGGGATAATGAAAAACTGTTTTTT. Translation gives CASSRTGDNEKLFF.

This clone was recorded once. The rearrangement links TRBV4-1 to TRBJ1-5, with a tentative D call TRBD1 (5 bases). This CDR3 has 15 amino acids. Per germline, CDR1 MGHRA and CDR2 YSYEKL. V lost 0 bases and J lost 3, with 9 bases in between. The CDR3 sequence: CASSQEWGLNQPQHF. CDR3 sequence (DNA): TGCGCCAGCAGCCAAGAGTGGGGCCTCAATCAGCCCCAGCATTTT.

The rearrangement links TRBV6-5 to TRBJ2-2, with TRBD1 as a possible D gene (6 bases). The CDR3 has 15 residues. CDR1 is MNHEY and CDR2 is SVGAGI in the germline V gene. V gave up 5 bases and J gave up 1 base, with 11 bases separating them. The CDR3 sequence: CASSNGQRNTGELFF. CDR3 sequence (DNA): TGTGCCAGCAGTAACGGACAGAGGAACACCGGGGAGCTGTTTTTT.

The rearrangement joins TRBV9 to TRBJ2-3; 9 nucleotides agree with TRBD2. The V gene's germline CDR1 is SGDLS and CDR2 YYNGEE. V trimming: 0 bases; J trimming: 4 bases; junction bases outside the gene matches: 6. The CDR3 extends over 16 amino acids. The CDR3 DNA reads as TGTGCCAGCAGCGTAGTTGCGGGAGGGTCGGCAGATACGCAGTATTTT. Translating gives CASSVVAGGSADTQYF.

This chain links TRBV6-1 with TRBJ1-2; TRBD1 matches at 9 bases. Germline CDR1 and CDR2: MNHNS and SASEGT. The CDR3 runs to 14 residues. The V and J ends lost 5 bases and 3 bases, in that order; junction bases with no gene match: 4. The CDR3 protein is CASSIQGAHYGYTF. In nucleotides, the CDR3 is TGTGCCAGCAGTATACAGGGGGCTCACTATGGCTACACCTTC.

The chain uses TRBV5-6 and TRBJ1-1, with D possibly being TRBD1 (5 bases). V lost 3 bases and J 9 bases, leaving 15 bases between the germline ends. Germline V CDR1 and CDR2: SGHDT, YYEEEE. This CDR3 is 13 amino acids long. CDR3 sequence (DNA): TGTGCCAGCAGCTCCCCTGGGGCAGCCAAAGCTTTCTTT. It yields the protein CASSSPGAAKAFF.

The chain uses TRBV28 and TRBJ2-7, with 8 bases matching TRBD1. The CDR3 consists of 15 residues. J gave up 5 bases and V 5 bases, and 11 bases lay outside the gene matches. Germline CDR1 is MDHEN and CDR2 is SYDVKM. The CDR3 loop is CASSPEEAGGDEQYF. The CDR3 DNA reads TGTGCCAGCAGTCCCGAGGAAGCAGGGGGCGACGAGCAGTACTTC. Complete variable domain (other parts from reference TRBV28 and TRBJ2-7): DVKVTQSSRYLVKRTGEKVFLECVQDMDHENMFWYRQDPGLGLRLIYFSYDVKMKEKGDIPEGYSVSREKKERFSLILESASTNQTSMYLCASSPEEAGGDEQYFGPGTRLTVT.

This chain joins TRBV19 and TRBJ1-2, with a tentative D call TRBD1 (6 bases). The V and J ends lost 10 bases and 2 bases respectively, with 20 bases between them. Germline assignment: CDR1 LNHDA and CDR2 SQIVND (reference sequence). CDR3 length: 15 amino acids. The CDR3 protein is CATGRRDTGNYGYTF. The DNA of the CDR3 is TGTGCCACCGGCCGCCGGGACACCGGAAACTATGGCTACACCTTC.

The rearrangement uses TRBV28 and TRBJ2-1; 11 bases agree with TRBD2. CDR3 size: 18 residues. The V gene end was trimmed by 3 bases and the J gene end by 3 bases; junction bases not matched to a gene: 10. The V gene's germline CDR1 is MDHEN and CDR2 SYDVKM. The CDR3 protein is CASSFLSSGRRFYNEQFF. CDR3 in DNA: TGTGCCAGCAGTTTCTTGTCTAGCGGGAGGAGGTTCTACAATGAGCAGTTCTTC.

In its sample, this clone was seen once. The chain combines TRBV4-1 with TRBJ2-2; D ambiguous. The germline CDR1 and CDR2 sequences are MGHRA and YSYEKL. The CDR3 is 13 residues long. V was trimmed by 10 bases and J by 1 base, leaving 10 bases between them. The CDR3 DNA follows: TGCGCCACCAGAGACTTGAACACCGGGGAGCTGTTTTTT. Its translation: CATRDLNTGELFF.

V and J are TRBV29-1 and TRBJ1-5, with TRBD1 matching over 8 bases. This CDR3 is built from 13 residues. CDR1 is SQVTM and CDR2 is ANQGSEA in the germline V gene. V lost 5 bases to trimming and J lost 2 bases; unmatched junction nucleotides: 2. CDR3 sequence reads: CSVKGQGNQPQHF. The CDR3 DNA follows: TGCAGCGTTAAGGGACAGGGCAATCAGCCCCAGCATTTT.

The gene calls are TRBV27 and TRBJ2-1; 7 bases fit TRBD1. Germline values: CDR1 MNHEY, CDR2 SMNVEV (reference sequence). The CDR3 runs to 14 residues. The V and J ends lost 6 bases and 5 bases, in that order; junction bases with no gene match: 7. The CDR3 DNA reads TGTGCCAGCAGCCCACAGGGGCGAAACAATGAGCAGTTCTTC. As protein: CASSPQGRNNEQFF.